This T cell receptor beta chain was found in a study of blood T cell repertoires in COVID-19. Germline-derived CDR1 and CDR2 are MNHNY and SVGAGI (reference sequence). The CDR3 is made up of 14 amino acids. V lost 3 bases to trimming and J lost 6 bases; unmatched junction nucleotides: 7. In the original processing: Estimation of nucleated cell counts was performed using reference gene primer amplification. TCRdb's copy holds only in-frame clones and misses some; the assay was immunoSEQ multiplex PCR. V and J calls and clone size are as listed in that table; D and trimming were resolved from the DNA. The data show around 190,000 clones, over 75% seen once.

The chain is built from TRBV6-6 and TRBJ2-7, with 8 bases fitting TRBD2. Sequenced material: peripheral blood. The sequence came from a man between 65 and 80 years old with active or convalescent COVID-19. The CDR3 DNA sequence: TGTGCCAGCAGTTATACGGGGGGGCTGCTCGAGCAGTACTTC. Residues: CASSYTGGLLEQYF.